The following is a TCR beta chain sequence with its context. Antigen: not known. Measured with immunoSEQ multiplex PCR; TCRdb has only the in-frame clones, and not every one. The sample has 150,000 to 200,000 clones, around 90% seen once. The data derive from a study of Ad26.COV2.S vaccination and SARS-CoV-2 variants. General study results and limits: The study found similar non-spike TCR breadth in vaccine and placebo recipients. Participants in the vaccine arm had higher spike-specific TCR breadth; placebo recipients had lower. Measures of TCR breadth and depth may have fallen short of total T cell responses.

The input for sequencing was peripheral blood, taken after recovery from COVID-19. The receptor was isolated from a human donor who had recovered from COVID-19.

The CDR3 region has the DNA TGTGCCAGCAGCCCTCACCGCTACGAGCAGTACTTC. It yields the protein CASSPHRYEQYF. The genes are TRBV27 and TRBJ2-7; no reliable D call. Looked up from germline, CDR1 is MNHEY and CDR2 is SMNVEV (reference sequence). V was cut by 6 bases and J by 3 bases, with 9 bases left in between. This CDR3 comprises 12 residues.